This T cell receptor beta chain derives from a study of high-grade serous ovarian cancer treatment subgroups. Across the whole study: Mean per sample: about 14,000 reads, around 7,100 unique TCR beta rearrangements.

Clones were sequenced by immunoSEQ multiplex PCR, and TCRdb holds only the in-frame ones, with some missing. Of 35,000 to 45,000 clones in the sample, about four fifths were seen once. CDR1 and CDR2 (germline): SGHVS, FQNEAQ. V trimming: 3 bases; J trimming: 3 bases; junction bases outside the gene matches: 8. CDR3 length equals 17 residues. Tumor samples were taken before definitive surgery or chemotherapy. Material for sequencing was tumor tissue. The source is a human donor with high-grade serous ovarian cancer. V gene TRBV7-8 combines with J gene TRBJ2-5, with 12 bases identical to TRBD1. CDR3 sequence reads: CASSLAGTGGVEETQYF. In DNA form, the CDR3 reads TGTGCCAGCAGCTTGGCGGGGACAGGGGGCGTGGAAGAGACCCAGTACTTC.